This T cell receptor beta chain was captured by sequencing in a study of cytomegalovirus exposure and HLA in healthy donors. For the study at large: Prior work identified 95 million to 120 million unique TCR beta sequences in roughly 190 million T cells.

Whole-study results and caveats: The study flagged 150 to 200 TCR beta chains as cytomegalovirus-associated. As a later analysis showed, a missense DCLRE1C variant was linked to trimming of TCR beta V- and J-genes.

Note on this clone: Its antigen is not identified.

The CDR3 totals 15 residues. Germline V gene sequence: CDR1 MNHNS, CDR2 SASEGT. The V end was cut by 7 bases, the J end by 10 bases, with 23 bases between. The PCR employed 60 Vbeta primers together with 13 Jbeta primers. Clones were sequenced by immunoSEQ multiplex PCR, and TCRdb holds only the in-frame ones, with some missing. The sample data list about 67,000 clones. Sample: PBMCs. This receptor was obtained from a boy aged 10-17 years in good health and CMV-seronegative. J is TRBJ2-1 and V is TRBV6-1; TRBD1 might be the D (5 bases). For the CDR3, the DNA is TGTGCCAGCAATCCTGATCCTCCAGCCAGGGAAGAGCAGTTCTTC. Its protein product is CASNPDPPAREEQFF.